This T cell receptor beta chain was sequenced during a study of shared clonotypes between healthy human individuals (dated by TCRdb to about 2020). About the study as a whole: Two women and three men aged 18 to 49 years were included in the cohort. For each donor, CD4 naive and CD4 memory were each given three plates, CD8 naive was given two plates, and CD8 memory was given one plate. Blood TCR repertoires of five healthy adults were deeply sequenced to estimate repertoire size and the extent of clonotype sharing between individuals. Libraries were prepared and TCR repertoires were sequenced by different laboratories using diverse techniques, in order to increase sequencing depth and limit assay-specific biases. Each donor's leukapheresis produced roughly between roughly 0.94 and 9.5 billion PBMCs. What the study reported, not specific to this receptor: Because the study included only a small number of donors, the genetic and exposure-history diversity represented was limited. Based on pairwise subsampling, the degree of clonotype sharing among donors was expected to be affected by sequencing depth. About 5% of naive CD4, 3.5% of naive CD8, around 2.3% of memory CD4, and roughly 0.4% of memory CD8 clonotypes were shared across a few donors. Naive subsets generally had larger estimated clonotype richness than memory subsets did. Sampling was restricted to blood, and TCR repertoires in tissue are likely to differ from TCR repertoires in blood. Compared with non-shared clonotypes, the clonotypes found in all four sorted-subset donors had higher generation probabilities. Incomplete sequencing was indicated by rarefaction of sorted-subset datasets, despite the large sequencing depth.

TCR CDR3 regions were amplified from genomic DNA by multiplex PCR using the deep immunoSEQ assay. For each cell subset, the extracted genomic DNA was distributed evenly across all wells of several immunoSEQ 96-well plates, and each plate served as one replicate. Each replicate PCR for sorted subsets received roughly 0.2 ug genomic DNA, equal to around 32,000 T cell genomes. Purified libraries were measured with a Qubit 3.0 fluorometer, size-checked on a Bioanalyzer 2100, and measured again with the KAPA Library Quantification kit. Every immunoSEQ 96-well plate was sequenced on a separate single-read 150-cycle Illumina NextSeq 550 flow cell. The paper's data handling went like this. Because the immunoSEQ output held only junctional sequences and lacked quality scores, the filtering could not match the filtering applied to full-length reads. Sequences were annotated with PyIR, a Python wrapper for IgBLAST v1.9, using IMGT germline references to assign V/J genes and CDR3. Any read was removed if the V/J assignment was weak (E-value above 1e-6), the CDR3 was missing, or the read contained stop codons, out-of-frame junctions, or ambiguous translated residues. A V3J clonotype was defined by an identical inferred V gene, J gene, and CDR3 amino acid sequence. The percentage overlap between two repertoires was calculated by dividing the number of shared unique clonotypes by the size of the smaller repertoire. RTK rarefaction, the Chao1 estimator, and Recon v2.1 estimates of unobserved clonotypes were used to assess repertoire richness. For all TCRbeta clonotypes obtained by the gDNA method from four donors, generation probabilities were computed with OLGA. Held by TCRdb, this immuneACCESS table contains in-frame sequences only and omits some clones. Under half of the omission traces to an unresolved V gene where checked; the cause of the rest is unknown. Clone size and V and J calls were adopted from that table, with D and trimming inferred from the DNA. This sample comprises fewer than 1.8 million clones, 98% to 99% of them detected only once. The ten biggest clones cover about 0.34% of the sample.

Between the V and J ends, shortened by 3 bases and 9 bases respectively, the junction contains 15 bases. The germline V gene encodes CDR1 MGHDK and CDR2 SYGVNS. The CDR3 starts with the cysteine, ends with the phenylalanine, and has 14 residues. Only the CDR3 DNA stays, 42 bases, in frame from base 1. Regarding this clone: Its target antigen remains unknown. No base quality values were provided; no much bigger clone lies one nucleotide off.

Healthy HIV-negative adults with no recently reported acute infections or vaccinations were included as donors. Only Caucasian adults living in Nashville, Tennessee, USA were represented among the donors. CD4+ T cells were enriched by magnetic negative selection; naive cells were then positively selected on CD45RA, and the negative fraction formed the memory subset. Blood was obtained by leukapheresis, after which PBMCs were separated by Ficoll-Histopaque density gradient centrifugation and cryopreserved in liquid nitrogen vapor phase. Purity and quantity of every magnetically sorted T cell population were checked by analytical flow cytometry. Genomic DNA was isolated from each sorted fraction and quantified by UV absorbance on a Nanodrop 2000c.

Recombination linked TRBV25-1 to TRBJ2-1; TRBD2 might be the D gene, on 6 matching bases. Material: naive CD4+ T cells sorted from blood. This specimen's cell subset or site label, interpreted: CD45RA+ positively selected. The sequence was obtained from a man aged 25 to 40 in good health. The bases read TGTGCCAGCAGTGAGCCGGGAGCCAAGGGTGAGCAGTTCTTC. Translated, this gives CASSEPGAKGEQFF.